This T cell receptor beta chain is drawn from a study of shared clonotypes between healthy human individuals. General observations from the study: Only blood was sampled, and tissue TCR repertoires likely differ from blood ones.

In its sample, this clone was seen many times. As yet, its antigen is unknown. Trimming took off 0 bases at V and 7 bases at J, with 12 bases between the two ends. Per the germline V gene, CDR1 is SGHRS and CDR2 is YFSETQ. CDR3 length: 14 residues. It was about 210 ng DNA, some 30,000 T cell genomes, that sorted-subset replicate PCRs used. The method was immunoSEQ multiplex PCR; TCRdb's version includes in-frame clones alone and lacks a portion of them. The profile shows roughly 720,000 clones, around 90% of them singletons. CD8 memory fractions consisted of CD45RO+ and CCR7-negative CD45RA+ TemRA cells together.

The V call is TRBV5-1, the J call TRBJ2-3; D possibly corresponds to TRBD1 (6 bases). The sequenced sample consisted of memory CD8+ T cells from PBMCs. Subset specified: CD45RO+ cells pooled with CCR7-negative TemRA cells. The sequence derives from a man between 18 and 29 years old in good health. Some clones in this sample may be carry-over from other donors' samples. The CDR3 is CASSLEGGINTQYF. CDR3 nucleotide sequence: TGCGCCAGCAGCTTGGAAGGGGGAATAAATACGCAGTATTTT.